These 10 T cell receptor beta chains originate from one sample sequenced in a study of T cell responses to AZD1222 COVID-19 vaccine. This table comes from immunoSEQ multiplex PCR, and its TCRdb copy is limited to in-frame clones, with some not included. The sample consists of 130,000 to 150,000 clones, around 90% of them appearing once. The sequencing here drew on peripheral blood, taken on day 0 of AZD1222 vaccination. The receptors originated from an adult in good health.

For the CDR3, the DNA is TGTGCCACCAGCAGAGAACCCGTATCTTATGGCTACACCTTC. This sequence encodes CATSREPVSYGYTF. The V gene is TRBV15, the J gene TRBJ1-2; the D is unclear. Trimming left V 0 bases short and J 5 bases short, with 10 bases between. Germline V gene sequence: CDR1 LNHNV, CDR2 YYDKDF (reference sequence). The CDR3 is 14 residues long.

This clone was seen more than once but under ten times. The V call is TRBV19, the J call TRBJ2-2; D possibly corresponds to TRBD1 (5 bases). This CDR3 is 14 amino acids long. V shed 6 bases and J shed 4 bases, with 12 bases lying between them. Germline loops: CDR1 LNHDA, CDR2 SQIVND (reference sequence). The CDR3 bases are TGTGCCAGTAGGACCAGGGCGAGCACCGGGGAGCTGTTTTTT. Its translation is CASRTRASTGELFF.

V usage is TRBV27 and J usage is TRBJ1-1; D remains ambiguous. V was shortened by 6 bases and J by 1 base, with 3 bases between the two germline ends. The CDR3 is 11 residues long. Per germline, CDR1 MNHEY and CDR2 SMNVEV (reference sequence). The CDR3 sequence: CASRQNTEAFF. CDR3 DNA: TGTGCCAGCAGGCAGAACACTGAAGCTTTCTTT.

The gene calls are TRBV28 and TRBJ1-6; D not certain. V lost 5 bases, J lost 6 bases, and 5 bases lay in between. CDR3 length: 12 amino acids. Germline CDR1 MDHEN, CDR2 SYDVKM. Here the CDR3 reads CASSPLNSPLHF. The CDR3 coding sequence is TGTGCCAGCAGTCCTCTTAATTCACCCCTCCACTTT.

J is TRBJ1-6 and V is TRBV3-1 (or the pseudogene TRBV3-2), with a weak D call TRBD1 (6 bases). Per germline, CDR1 LGHDT and CDR2 YNNKEL (reference sequence). The CDR3 is 14 residues long. V lost 1 base, J lost 9 bases, and 10 bases lay in between. DNA for the CDR3: TGTGCCAGCAGCCAAGGCGCCAGGGGTTCACCCCTCCACTTT. Translated, it gives CASSQGARGSPLHF.

Only one count was recorded for this clone. The V and J genes are TRBV29-1 and TRBJ1-2; weak D call: TRBD1 (5 bases). V dropped 4 bases and J dropped 8 bases, with 14 bases sitting between them. The CDR3 loop spans 12 amino acids. CDR1 and CDR2 (germline): SQVTM, ANQGSEA. CDR3 nucleotide sequence: TGCAGCGTTGTTAAGGGGATGGGGGGCTACACCTTC. The encoded protein is CSVVKGMGGYTF.

This chain uses TRBV6-5 with TRBJ2-5, with D tentatively TRBD1 (6 bases). V lost 7 bases to trimming and J lost 4 bases, with 7 bases between them. This CDR3 has 11 amino acids. Germline CDR1 is MNHEY and CDR2 is SVGAGI. In nucleotides, the CDR3 is TGTGCCAGCAAACAGGGAGAGACCCAGTACTTC. Translation: CASKQGETQYF.

The chain has TRBV18 and TRBJ2-7, with D perhaps given as TRBD1 or TRBD2 (5 bases each). The CDR3 has 14 amino acids. In germline, CDR1 is KGHSH, CDR2 LQKENI. Trimming removed 3 bases at V and 5 bases at J, with 14 bases between. The chain's CDR3 is CASSPGRGRDEQYF. CDR3 coding DNA: TGTGCCAGCTCACCGGGACGGGGACGGGACGAGCAGTACTTC. Together with reference TRBV18 and TRBJ2-7, the CDR3 gives the full variable domain: NAGVMQNPRHLVRRRGQEARLRCSPMKGHSHVYWYRQLPEEGLKFMVYLQKENIIDESGMPKERFSAEFPKEGPSILRIQQVVRGDSAAYFCASSPGRGRDEQYFGPGTRLTVT.

The genes are TRBV7-3 and TRBJ2-3; 9 bases are a match to TRBD2. The CDR3 is 15 residues long. V lost 4 bases, J lost 3 bases, and 5 bases stayed unmatched. Looked up from germline, CDR1 is SGHTA and CDR2 is FQGTGA. CDR3 amino acids: CASSSPSGETDTQYF. For the CDR3, the DNA is TGTGCCAGCAGCTCGCCTAGCGGGGAAACAGATACGCAGTATTTT.

The gene calls are TRBV3-1 (or the pseudogene TRBV3-2) and TRBJ2-2; TRBD2 aligns across 8 bases. The length of the CDR3 is 19 residues. Germline CDR1 is LGHDT and CDR2 is YNNKEL (reference sequence). The V and J ends lost 1 base and 6 bases, in that order; junction bases with no gene match: 16. The CDR3 spells CASSQAPIPTSEGAGELFF. The DNA for the CDR3 is TGTGCCAGCAGCCAAGCCCCTATCCCGACTAGCGAGGGGGCCGGGGAGCTGTTTTTT.